These T cell receptor beta chains were read from a single sample in a study of blood T cell repertoires in COVID-19. Measured with immunoSEQ multiplex PCR; TCRdb has only the in-frame clones, and not every one. The data contain hundreds of thousands of clones, 80% to 90% of them singletons. Sequences were obtained from peripheral blood. Receptor source: a man at least 80 years old with acute or convalescent COVID-19. CDR3s include the opening cysteine and the closing phenylalanine or tryptophan. The D gene is left open where the match is weak. Clone size appears in some rows only: once, few, many, or a class for an expanded clone.

15	TRBV28	TRBJ2-7	NA	TRBD1	CASSSAGTGIYEQYF	TGTGCCAGCAGTTCCGCCGGGACAGGGATCTACGAGCAGTACTTC
16	TRBV6-1	TRBJ2-1	NA	TRBD1	CASSDRGQGSYNEQFF	TGTGCCAGCAGTGATCGCGGACAGGGCTCCTACAATGAGCAGTTCTTC
16	TRBV7-2	TRBJ2-1	NA	TRBD2	CASSLAGGREFGEQFF	TGTGCCAGCAGCTTAGCTGGCGGGCGGGAGTTCGGTGAGCAGTTCTTC
17	TRBV29-1	TRBJ2-1	once	TRBD2	CSVEDRNAGGFNNEQFF	TGCAGCGTTGAAGATCGTAATGCGGGGGGGTTTAACAATGAGCAGTTCTTC
15	TRBV7-9	TRBJ2-7	NA	TRBD1	CASSLDEGASGEQYF	TGTGCCAGCAGCTTAGATGAGGGGGCGTCGGGCGAGCAGTACTTC
13	TRBV11-2	TRBJ2-3	NA	NA	CASSPGVADTQYF	TGTGCCAGCAGCCCTGGAGTCGCAGATACGCAGTATTTT
15	TRBV5-6	TRBJ1-1	NA	TRBD1	CASSGDRGQGTEAFF	TGTGCCAGCAGCGGCGACAGGGGACAAGGCACTGAAGCTTTCTTT
17	TRBV27	TRBJ2-3	NA	NA	CASSLAGIADGADTQYF	TGTGCCAGCAGTTTAGCTGGGATAGCGGATGGGGCAGATACGCAGTATTTT
13	TRBV6-6	TRBJ1-2	NA	TRBD1	CASSPPTGHGYTF	TGTGCCAGCAGCCCCCCGACAGGGCATGGCTACACCTTC
16	TRBV9	TRBJ2-5	NA	TRBD1	CASSAAPGGTGETQYF	TGTGCCAGCAGCGCCGCTCCAGGGGGTACAGGAGAGACCCAGTACTTC
14	TRBV29-1	TRBJ1-3	once	NA	CSVELGAVGNTIYF	TGCAGCGTTGAATTGGGGGCGGTAGGAAACACCATATATTTT
16	TRBV3-1/TRBV3-2	TRBJ2-2	NA	NA	CASSPSSVLGVGELFF	TGTGCCAGCAGCCCATCTAGCGTCCTGGGGGTCGGGGAGCTGTTTTTT
15	TRBV18	TRBJ2-1	NA	NA	CASSPPGARYNEQFF	TGTGCCAGCTCACCACCAGGGGCGAGGTACAATGAGCAGTTCTTC
15	TRBV5-1	TRBJ1-2	NA	TRBD1	CASSTRTGRGYGYTF	TGCGCCAGCAGCACGCGGACAGGACGCGGCTATGGCTACACCTTC
14	TRBV7-8	TRBJ2-3	NA	TRBD1	CASSLDRGTDTQYF	TGTGCCAGCAGCTTGGACAGGGGCACAGATACGCAGTATTTT
18	TRBV7-3	TRBJ2-3	NA	NA	CASSLYGGHRDGTDTQYF	TGTGCCAGCAGCTTATACGGGGGGCATAGGGATGGGACAGATACGCAGTATTTT
16	TRBV6-2/TRBV6-3	TRBJ2-1	once	TRBD1	CASSYRDRGSYNEQFF	TGTGCCAGCAGTTACCGGGACAGGGGATCCTACAATGAGCAGTTCTTC
13	TRBV24-1	TRBJ2-5	NA	TRBD1	CATRDRGQETQYF	TGTGCCACCAGGGACAGGGGGCAGGAGACCCAGTACTTC
13	TRBV7-2	TRBJ2-3	NA	NA	CASSLQDTDTQYF	TGTGCCAGCAGCTTACAGGACACAGATACGCAGTATTTT
15	TRBV18	TRBJ2-2	NA	TRBD1	CASSPDRANTGELFF	TGTGCCAGCTCACCAGACAGGGCGAACACCGGGGAGCTGTTTTTT
15	TRBV5-4	TRBJ1-2	NA	TRBD1	CASSSTLGRGLGYTF	TGTGCCAGCAGCTCCACACTGGGCAGGGGGCTCGGCTACACCTTC
16	TRBV6-2/TRBV6-3	TRBJ1-1	once	NA	CASSYSLAGSSTEAFF	TGTGCCAGCAGTTACTCCCTAGCCGGCAGCTCCACTGAAGCTTTCTTT
15	TRBV7-9	TRBJ2-2	NA	TRBD2	CARGALAANTGELFF	TGTGCCAGAGGGGCCCTAGCGGCGAACACCGGGGAGCTGTTTTTT
13	TRBV12-3/TRBV12-4	TRBJ1-1	NA	NA	CASRWQGTPEAFF	TGTGCCAGCAGATGGCAGGGGACCCCTGAAGCTTTCTTT
15	TRBV2	TRBJ2-4	NA	NA	CASSLEDRAKNIQYF	TGTGCCAGCAGTCTGGAGGACAGAGCCAAAAACATTCAGTACTTC
13	TRBV5-4	TRBJ1-2	few	NA	CASRDSLEGGYTF	TGTGCCAGCAGGGACTCCTTGGAGGGTGGCTACACCTTC
14	TRBV5-3	TRBJ2-2	NA	NA	CARSLRVGPGELFF	TGTGCCAGAAGCTTGCGGGTGGGTCCCGGGGAGCTGTTTTTT
13	TRBV6-1	TRBJ2-1	NA	TRBD2	CASSDQAGGGPLF	TGTGCCAGCAGTGACCAGGCGGGCGGGGGTCCCCTCTTC
14	TRBV28	TRBJ1-6	once	NA	CASTTPPGNSPLHF	TGTGCCAGCACAACCCCCCCGGGAAATTCACCCCTCCACTTT
17	TRBV27	TRBJ2-3	NA	TRBD1	CASSLDRRRTSTDTQYF	TGTGCCAGCAGCCTGGACAGGCGAAGAACTAGCACAGATACGCAGTATTTT
13	TRBV6-5	TRBJ2-2	NA	NA	CASRDTNTGELFF	TGTGCCAGCCGGGACACCAACACCGGGGAGCTGTTTTTT
13	TRBV23-1	TRBJ2-4	NA	NA	CAISGCIKNIQYF	TGCGCCATCTCGGGGTGTATCAAAAACATTCAGTACTTC
16	TRBV7-6	TRBJ2-1	NA	TRBD2	CASSPLAGTSYNEQFF	TGTGCCAGCAGCCCCCTAGCGGGGACATCCTACAATGAGCAGTTCTTC
15	TRBV19	TRBJ1-1	NA	TRBD1	CASSTPRQGGTEAFF	TGTGCCAGTAGTACCCCCCGACAGGGTGGAACTGAAGCTTTCTTT
14	TRBV7-8	TRBJ2-7	once	NA	CASSVSPSSSEQYF	TGTGCCAGCAGCGTTTCTCCCTCGTCCTCCGAGCAGTACTTC
15	TRBV6-1	TRBJ1-3	NA	NA	CASSEGFGGPTPIYF	TGTGCCAGCAGTGAAGGGTTCGGCGGCCCCACACCCATATATTTT
12	TRBV7-9	TRBJ1-4	few	NA	CASSRTNEKLFF	TGTGCCAGCAGCCGAACTAATGAAAAACTGTTTTTT
15	TRBV9	TRBJ1-5	once	NA	CASSVGDTANQPQHF	TGTGCCAGCAGCGTGGGGGACACGGCAAATCAGCCCCAGCATTTT
14	TRBV15	TRBJ2-1	NA	TRBD2	CATSKTSGSYEQFF	TGTGCCACCAGTAAGACTAGCGGGAGTTATGAGCAGTTCTTC
15	TRBV3-1/TRBV3-2	TRBJ1-4	few	TRBD1	CASSQDDRDSRKLFF	TGTGCCAGCAGCCAAGACGACAGGGACAGCCGAAAACTGTTTTTT
14	TRBV3-1/TRBV3-2	TRBJ2-7	NA	TRBD2	CASSPGTSRHEQYF	TGTGCCAGCAGCCCCGGGACTAGCAGGCACGAGCAGTACTTC
14	TRBV28	TRBJ2-5	NA	TRBD2	CASSFYSGSRTQYF	TGTGCCAGCAGTTTTTATAGCGGGAGTAGGACCCAGTACTTC
15	TRBV18	TRBJ2-3	NA	TRBD1	CASSPRQGATDTQYF	TGTGCCAGCTCACCTCGGCAGGGGGCGACAGATACGCAGTATTTT
19	TRBV21-1	TRBJ2-3	NA	NA	CASSKPPRTSGGITDTQYF	TGTGCCAGCAGCAAACCCCCCCGGACTAGCGGGGGGATCACAGATACGCAGTATTTT
13	TRBV6-5	TRBJ1-5	NA	NA	CASSYDGNQPQHF	TGTGCCAGCAGTTACGACGGGAATCAGCCCCAGCATTTT
14	TRBV6-2/TRBV6-3	TRBJ1-1	NA	TRBD1	CASSYRQGKTEAFF	TGTGCCAGCAGTTACAGACAGGGGAAGACTGAAGCTTTCTTT
17	TRBV5-1	TRBJ1-4	NA	NA	CASSLIPGGGINEKLFF	TGCGCCAGCAGCTTGATCCCCGGCGGAGGGATAAATGAAAAACTGTTTTTT
15	TRBV29-1	TRBJ2-7	NA	NA	CSVMSRGRAFYEQYF	TGCAGCGTCATGTCCAGGGGTAGGGCCTTTTACGAGCAGTACTTC
14	TRBV6-6	TRBJ1-2	once	NA	CASSQLNGPGGYTF	TGTGCCAGCAGTCAACTAAACGGGCCGGGGGGCTACACCTTC
16	TRBV7-2	TRBJ1-5	NA	NA	CASSLAAGYGNQPQHF	TGTGCCAGCAGCTTAGCGGCAGGGTATGGCAATCAGCCCCAGCATTTT
13	TRBV2	TRBJ1-1	NA	NA	CASSGQLNTEAFF	TGTGCCAGCAGCGGACAGCTGAACACTGAAGCTTTCTTT
12	TRBV3-1/TRBV3-2	TRBJ2-1	NA	NA	CASSPNRLEQFF	TGTGCCAGCAGCCCCAACAGGCTTGAGCAGTTCTTC
16	TRBV27	TRBJ1-5	NA	TRBD1	CASSTGTGGNNQPQHF	TGTGCCAGCAGTACCGGGACAGGGGGCAATAATCAGCCCCAGCATTTT
13	TRBV2	TRBJ2-5	NA	NA	CASSEGAQETQYF	TGTGCCAGCAGTGAAGGGGCCCAAGAGACCCAGTACTTC
17	TRBV5-8	TRBJ1-4	NA	NA	CASSSGFWTATNEKLFF	TGTGCCAGCAGCTCCGGTTTTTGGACAGCAACTAATGAAAAACTGTTTTTT
15	TRBV5-5	TRBJ1-5	NA	TRBD1	CASSPLGQGHQPQHF	TGTGCCAGCAGCCCCCTGGGACAGGGGCATCAGCCCCAGCATTTT
13	TRBV5-1	TRBJ1-4	NA	NA	CASRNSANEKLFF	TGCGCCAGCAGGAACTCGGCTAATGAAAAACTGTTTTTT
14	TRBV5-4	TRBJ1-1	once	NA	CASSTNRVRGEAFF	TGTGCCAGCAGCACCAACAGGGTTCGGGGTGAAGCTTTCTTT
13	TRBV6-5	TRBJ2-7	NA	TRBD1	CASTPGQLYEQYF	TGTGCCAGCACCCCGGGACAGCTCTACGAGCAGTACTTC